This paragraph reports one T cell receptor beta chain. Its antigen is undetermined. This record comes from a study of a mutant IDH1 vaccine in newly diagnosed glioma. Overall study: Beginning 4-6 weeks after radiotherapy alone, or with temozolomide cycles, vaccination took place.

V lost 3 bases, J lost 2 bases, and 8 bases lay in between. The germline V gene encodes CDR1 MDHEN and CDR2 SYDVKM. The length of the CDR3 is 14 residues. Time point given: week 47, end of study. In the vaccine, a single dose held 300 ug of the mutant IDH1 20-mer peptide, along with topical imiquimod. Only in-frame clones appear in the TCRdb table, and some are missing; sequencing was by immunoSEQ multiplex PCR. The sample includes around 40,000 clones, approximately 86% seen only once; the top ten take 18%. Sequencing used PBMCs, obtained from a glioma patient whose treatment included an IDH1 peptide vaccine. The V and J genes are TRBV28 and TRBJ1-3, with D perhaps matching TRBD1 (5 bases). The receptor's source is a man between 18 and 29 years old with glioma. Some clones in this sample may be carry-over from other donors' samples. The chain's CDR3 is CASSLGRAGNTIYF. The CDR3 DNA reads TGTGCCAGCAGTTTGGGCAGGGCTGGAAACACCATATATTTT.